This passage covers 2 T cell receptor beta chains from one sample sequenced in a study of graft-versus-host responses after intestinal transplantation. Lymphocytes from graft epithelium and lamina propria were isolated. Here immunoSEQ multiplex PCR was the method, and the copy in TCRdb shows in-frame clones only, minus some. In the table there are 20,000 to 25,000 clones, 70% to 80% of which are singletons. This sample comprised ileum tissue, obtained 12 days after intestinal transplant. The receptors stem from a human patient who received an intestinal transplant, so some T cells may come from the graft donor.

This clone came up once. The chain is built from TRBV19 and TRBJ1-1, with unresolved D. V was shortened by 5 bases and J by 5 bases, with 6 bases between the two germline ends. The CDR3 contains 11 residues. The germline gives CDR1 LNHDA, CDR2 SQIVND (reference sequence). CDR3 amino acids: CASSHGTEAFF. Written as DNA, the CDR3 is TGTGCCAGTAGTCACGGGACTGAAGCTTTCTTT.

As DNA, the CDR3 is TGTGCCAGCAGCCTGGGACTAGCGGGAGGCCACGGGGAGCTGTTTTTT. The encoded protein is CASSLGLAGGHGELFF. The rearrangement links TRBV9 to TRBJ2-2; 15 bases are shared with TRBD2. The CDR3 has 16 residues. Germline CDR1 is SGDLS and CDR2 is YYNGEE. V lost 4 bases, J lost 7 bases, and 5 bases stayed unmatched.